These T cell receptor beta chains were read from a single sample in a study of cytotoxic CD8 clonotypes in ibrutinib-treated CLL. Repertoires were generated with immunoSEQ multiplex PCR, while TCRdb's copy carries only in-frame clones and drops some. Of 160,000 or so clones in the sample, under 85% were seen once. The starting material was PBMCs, obtained after 24 months of ibrutinib treatment. These receptors originate from a human donor with chronic lymphocytic leukemia. Both conserved end residues are trimmed from each CDR3.

j_call v_call cdr3_aa
TRBJ2-7 TRBV29-1 SVLTGGNYEQY
TRBJ2-2 TRBV6-4 ASTAEAGDSGELF
TRBJ2-7 TRBV6-1 ASSEVSAYEQY
TRBJ1-2 TRBV4-3 ASSLRDRGVYGYT
TRBJ1-2 TRBV7-9 ASELPRAPNYGYT
TRBJ2-2 TRBV7-3 ASSTSGITGELF
TRBJ1-5 TRBV11-2 ASSLVGRGTQH
TRBJ1-1 TRBV12-5 ASGLSRFSGGGNTEAF
TRBJ2-5 TRBV5-4 ASSGMGEETQY
TRBJ2-4 TRBV7-3 ASSLTGGSNVKNIQY
TRBJ2-7 TRBV5-1 ASSLVGTPYEQY
TRBJ2-7 TRBV14 ASSRIPRTGSYEQY
TRBJ1-6 TRBV5-6 ASSLGQHNSPLH
TRBJ2-5 TRBV4-1 ASSLREGETQY
TRBJ1-5 TRBV30 AWSFPGWGAGQPQH
TRBJ1-2 TRBV10-3 ASGNRVEGYT
TRBJ2-7 TRBV30 AWRPTRGGSYEQY
TRBJ1-2 TRBV29-1 SVLQYNYGYT
TRBJ1-6 TRBV7-8 ASSLVIYNSPLH
TRBJ2-1 TRBV5-4 ASSLSWLANYNEQF
TRBJ1-6 TRBV19 ASSTEGQHLNSPLH
TRBJ2-2 TRBV2 ASKLEASTTGELF
TRBJ2-7 TRBV5-1 ASSPMATYEQY
TRBJ1-5 TRBV5-1 ASSLEVGSVLSAQH
TRBJ1-3 TRBV28 ASSPAGAGLENTIY
TRBJ2-7 TRBV7-9 ASSSTRFVRQGLFEQY
TRBJ1-1 TRBV5-4 ASSVQSGSLGTF
TRBJ2-5 TRBV2 ASTRDTTVETQY
TRBJ1-1 TRBV18 ASSPHPRDTEAF
TRBJ1-2 TRBV6-1 ASSEGGSRGYGYT
TRBJ1-1 TRBV4-2 ASSPPWGRRSTEAF
TRBJ1-5 TRBV5-6 ASSLENQPQH
TRBJ2-3 TRBV2 ASSGTGGGVVGTQY
TRBJ1-1 TRBV19 ASSHQGTNGEAF
TRBJ2-3 TRBV7-2 ASSPSPVTDTQY
TRBJ2-3 TRBV5-1 ASSLAITGSTDTQY
TRBJ2-1 TRBV5-1 ASSPRRVPYNEQF
TRBJ2-7 TRBV28 ASRMAGGEPSYEQY
TRBJ1-1 TRBV6-1 ASSSQAANTEAF
TRBJ2-2 TRBV9 ASSVDYSAQGVAGELF
TRBJ1-5 TRBV30 AWSFRFNQPQH
TRBJ2-3 TRBV7-9 ASSLVQFTTDTQY